In its sample, the clone carrying this T cell receptor beta chain was seen a few times. This record comes from a study of T-cell reconstitution after alpha-beta-depleted transplantation in children. Molecular barcoding with unique molecular identifiers was used for the TCRbeta library. Each CDR3 protein gets one entry after TCRdb re-called the PCR reads with MiXCR. The sample includes fewer than 400,000 distinct CDR3 sequences, approximately 20% of them seen just once. The CDR3 has 17 amino acids. Germline values: CDR1 SEHNR, CDR2 FQNEAQ (reference sequence). The J segment lost 4 bases and the V segment lost 2 bases, leaving 7 bases of the junction unmatched.

The clonotype comes from a human donor who donated a stem cell graft to a child with acute myeloid leukemia. The V gene is TRBV7-9, the J gene TRBJ2-2; 10 bases are shared with TRBD2. This specimen was PBMCs from the stem cell graft donor, taken from the stem cell graft. The CDR3 DNA reads TGTGCCAGCAGCTTAACTCCGGGACTAGCGAGCACCGGGGAGCTGTTTTTT. It is translated as CASSLTPGLASTGELFF.